The source of this T cell receptor beta chain is a study of cytomegalovirus exposure and HLA in healthy donors. CDR1 SGHRS and CDR2 YFSETQ come from the germline V gene. J was trimmed by 4 bases and V by 4 bases; bases with no gene match: 12. CDR3 length: 16 amino acids. In the PCR, 60 Vbeta and 13 Jbeta primers were used. Generated by immunoSEQ multiplex PCR, the TCRdb table keeps only in-frame clones and is missing some. Of approximately 170,000 clones listed, around 75% were seen once; the top ten hold 2.3%. The sequence derives from a male donor in good health and CMV-seronegative. The chain employs TRBV5-1 and TRBJ2-7; the match to TRBD1 covers 9 bases. Sequencing was done on a sample of PBMCs. The CDR3 nucleotides are TGCGCCAGCAGCCCCGGTGGGACAGGGAATGGGTACGAGCAGTACTTC. This translates into CASSPGGTGNGYEQYF.